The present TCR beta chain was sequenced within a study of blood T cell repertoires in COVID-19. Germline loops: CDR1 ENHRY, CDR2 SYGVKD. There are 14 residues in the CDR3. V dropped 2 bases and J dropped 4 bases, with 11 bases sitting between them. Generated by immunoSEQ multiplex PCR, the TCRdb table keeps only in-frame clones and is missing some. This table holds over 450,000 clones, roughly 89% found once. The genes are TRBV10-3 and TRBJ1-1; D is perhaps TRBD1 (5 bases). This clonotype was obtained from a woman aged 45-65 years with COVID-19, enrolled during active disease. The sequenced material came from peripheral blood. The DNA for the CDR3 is TGTGCCATCAGTGAGCTGGGGGGGGGCACTGAAGCTTTCTTT. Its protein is CAISELGGGTEAFF.